The entry that follows covers one TCR beta chain sequence. This specimen belongs to a study of shared clonotypes between healthy human individuals. Germline CDR1 and CDR2: SGHRS and YFSETQ. The V and J ends lost 4 bases and 1 base respectively, with 11 bases between them. This CDR3 contains 14 residues. Each sorted subset replicate got 200 ng genomic DNA, 30,000 or so genomes. The table came from immunoSEQ multiplex PCR; TCRdb's copy has only in-frame clones and leaves some out. This table has roughly 520,000 clones, approximately 95% appearing once. The sequence was obtained from a woman between 25 and 40 years old in good health. This chain connects TRBV5-1 to TRBJ1-1, with D possibly TRBD1 on 6 matching bases. Sequences were obtained from naive CD4+ T cells sorted from blood. The subset denotes: CD45RA+ positively selected. The CDR3 spells CASSGDRRNTEAFF. DNA for the CDR3: TGCGCCAGCAGCGGAGACAGGCGGAACACTGAAGCTTTCTTT.